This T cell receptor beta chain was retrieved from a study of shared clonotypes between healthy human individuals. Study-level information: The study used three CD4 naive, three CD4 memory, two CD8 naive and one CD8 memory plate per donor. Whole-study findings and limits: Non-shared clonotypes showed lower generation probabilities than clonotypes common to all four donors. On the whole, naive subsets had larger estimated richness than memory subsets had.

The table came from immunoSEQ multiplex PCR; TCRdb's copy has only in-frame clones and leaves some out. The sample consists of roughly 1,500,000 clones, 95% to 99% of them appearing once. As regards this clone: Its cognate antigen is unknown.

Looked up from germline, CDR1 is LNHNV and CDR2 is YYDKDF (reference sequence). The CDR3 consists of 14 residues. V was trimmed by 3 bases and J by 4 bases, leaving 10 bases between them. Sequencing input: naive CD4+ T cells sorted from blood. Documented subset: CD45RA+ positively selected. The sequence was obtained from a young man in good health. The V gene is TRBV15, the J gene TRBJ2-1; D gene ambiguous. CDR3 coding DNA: TGTGCCACCAGCAGTGGGCCAGGATACAATGAGCAGTTCTTC. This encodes CATSSGPGYNEQFF.